These 12 T cell receptor beta chains were all obtained from the same sample, sequenced in a study of T cells after yellow fever vaccination. TCRdb recomputed calls from the 5' RACE reads with MiXCR, one row per CDR3 protein. Altogether just over 300,000 distinct CDR3 sequences are present, around 4% being singletons, with the ten largest covering around 24%. Sample: PBMCs, taken on the day of the yellow fever booster vaccination. These receptors all come from a man aged 18 to 30 who received the YFV17D yellow fever vaccine.

This clonotype was seen repeatedly, ten times or more. DNA for the CDR3: TGCGCCAGCAGCTTGGGCTCAGGGACCCCGGAGACCCAGTACTTC. Amino acids: CASSLGSGTPETQYF. This rearrangement joins TRBV5-1 to TRBJ2-5, with D tentatively TRBD1 or TRBD2 (5 bases each). Per germline, CDR1 SGHRS and CDR2 YFSETQ. V was shortened by 0 bases and J by 5 bases, with 14 bases between the two germline ends. The CDR3 length is 15 residues.

V gene TRBV5-1 combines with J gene TRBJ2-2; TRBD2 matches 9 bases. J lost 4 bases, V lost 7 bases, and 11 bases had no gene match. This CDR3 contains 16 residues. The germline V gene encodes CDR1 SGHRS and CDR2 YFSETQ. CDR3 region: CASRPLTSGVTGELFF. CDR3 sequence (DNA): TGCGCCAGCCGCCCCTTGACTAGCGGAGTCACCGGGGAGCTGTTTTTT.

This clonotype showed up just a few times. CDR3 protein: CASLGGEGNIQYF. In DNA, the CDR3 is TGCGCCAGCCTTGGGGGCGAGGGAAACATTCAGTACTTC. The chain couples TRBV5-1 to TRBJ2-4; tentatively, D is TRBD1 (6 bases). Deletions cut 7 bases from V and 6 bases from J, with 14 bases between. The CDR3 extends over 13 amino acids. Germline V gene lookup returns CDR1 SGHRS and CDR2 YFSETQ.

This clonotype has a count of ten or more. The chain recombines TRBV7-2 with TRBJ2-3; the match to TRBD2 covers 14 bases. Germline CDR1 is SGHTA and CDR2 is FQGNSA. V gave up 5 bases and J gave up 5 bases; unmatched junction bases: 9. The CDR3 sequence is 17 residues long. The CDR3 bases are TGTGCCAGCAGCCCCCCCGGACTAGCGGGGGGTGGAGATACGCAGTATTTT. As protein: CASSPPGLAGGGDTQYF.

This clonotype showed up just a few times. The CDR3 nucleotides are TGTGCCAGCAGTTACTCCCTAGCGGGGGGGCCTATCGGCTCCTACGAGCAGTACTTC. Amino acid sequence: CASSYSLAGGPIGSYEQYF. The chain couples TRBV6-6 to TRBJ2-7; 12 bases line up with TRBD2. Per the germline V gene, CDR1 is MNHNY and CDR2 is SVGAGI (reference sequence). V gave up 0 bases and J gave up 0 bases; unmatched junction bases: 9. The CDR3 totals 19 residues.

This clonotype was recorded at least ten times. This chain uses TRBV5-4 with TRBJ2-3; D gene unclear. With 1 base removed from V and 3 bases from J, the gap between germline ends came to 12 bases. CDR3 length: 15 amino acids. Germline CDR1 SGHNT, CDR2 YYREEE (reference sequence). CDR3 DNA: TGTGCCAGCAGCTTGCAACGTGATTTAACAGATACGCAGTATTTT. Residues: CASSLQRDLTDTQYF.

A note on this clonotype: The junction departs from germline at one end; a sequencing error may be responsible. CDR3 bases: TGTGCCAGCAGCCCCAGACGGGGGGGCTCTAGGCTGACCGAGTACTTC. Encoded protein: CASSPRRGGSRLTEYF. The V call is TRBV7-9, the J call TRBJ2-5, with TRBD2 matching over 8 bases. Germline CDR1 reads SEHNR; CDR2 reads FQNEAQ (reference sequence). This CDR3 contains 16 residues.

The chain combines TRBV27 with TRBJ2-3; a weak D match, TRBD2 (6 bases). V shed 7 bases and J shed 6 bases, with 20 bases lying between them. CDR1 and CDR2 from the germline V gene are MNHEY and SMNVEV (reference sequence). The CDR3 is made up of 15 amino acids. The CDR3 loop reads CASIPGRPRTDTQYF. The CDR3 DNA reads as TGTGCCAGCATCCCTGGGAGGCCAAGAACGGATACGCAGTATTTT.

The J gene is TRBJ1-5, the V gene TRBV2; D unresolved. Germline CDR1 reads SNHLY; CDR2 reads FYNNEI. V was trimmed by 4 bases and J by 4 bases, leaving 8 bases between them. The CDR3 covers 13 residues. The DNA for the CDR3 is TGTGCCAGCAGTGTCCAGGAAAATCAGCCCCAGCATTTT. Amino acids: CASSVQENQPQHF.

This clonotype was detected ten times or more. V and J are TRBV7-3 and TRBJ1-2; TRBD1 agrees at 7 bases. Trimming took 6 bases from V and 4 from J; bases not matched to a gene: 11. The germline CDR1 and CDR2 sequences are SGHTA and FQGTGA. CDR3 length equals 15 residues. CDR3 nucleotides: TGTGCCAGCAGACGGGACAGCCCTCAGGGCTATGGCTACACCTTC. This encodes CASRRDSPQGYGYTF.

The J gene is TRBJ1-2, the V gene TRBV19; TRBD1 matches at 10 bases. Germline V CDR1 and CDR2: LNHDA, SQIVND (reference sequence). The CDR3 contains 14 residues. The ends lost 3 bases at V and 3 bases at J; junction bases unmatched: 1. The CDR3, as DNA: TGTGCCAGTAGTATGACAGGGGGCGACTATGGCTACACCTTC. Its translation: CASSMTGGDYGYTF.

This clonotype was seen ten or more times. The chain carries TRBV7-9 and TRBJ1-2; D possibly corresponds to TRBD1 (5 bases). The germline V and J ends were trimmed by 8 bases and 7 bases, with 17 bases remaining between them. The germline gives CDR1 SEHNR, CDR2 FQNEAQ (reference sequence). The CDR3 consists of 13 residues. CDR3 region: CASDLGGVGGYTF. The CDR3, as DNA: TGTGCCAGCGACTTAGGAGGGGTTGGTGGCTACACCTTC.